Listed below are T cell receptor beta chains from one sample, sequenced in a study of cytomegalovirus exposure and HLA in healthy donors. Repertoires were generated with immunoSEQ multiplex PCR, while TCRdb's copy carries only in-frame clones and drops some. This repertoire shows fewer than 130,000 clones, roughly 86% found once; its top ten account for 1.5% to 2%. Sequencing was done on a sample of PBMCs. Receptors originate from a man in his forties in good health and CMV-seronegative. The CDR3 runs from the conserved cysteine through the conserved F or W. D genes are given only for firm matches. A row's size may be missing; if present it is once, few, many or a size class.

clone_size	d_call	cdr3_length	v_call	j_call	cdr3_nt	cdr3_aa
-	-	14	TRBV7-9	TRBJ1-6	TGTGCCACCCCTAGCACGTCGGATAATTCACCCCTCCACTTT	CATPSTSDNSPLHF
-	-	13	TRBV4-3	TRBJ1-5	TGCGCCAGCAGCCAAGATCGGGTCGGGCCCCAGCATTTT	CASSQDRVGPQHF
-	TRBD1	13	TRBV2	TRBJ1-5	TGTGCCACCGGGACAGGGATAGCTCAGCCCCAGCATTTT	CATGTGIAQPQHF
-	-	17	TRBV19	TRBJ1-5	TGTGCCAGTAGTATTTTGGGCAGCCGCAATAGCAATCAGCCCCAGCATTTT	CASSILGSRNSNQPQHF
-	-	12	TRBV29-1	TRBJ2-7	TGCAGCGTTGCACAGGGCCCCTACGAGCAGTACTTC	CSVAQGPYEQYF
-	TRBD2	13	TRBV12-5	TRBJ2-5	TGTGCTAGTGGCTCAGCGGGGACGGAGACCCAGTACTTC	CASGSAGTETQYF
-	TRBD1	14	TRBV27	TRBJ1-2	TGTGCCAGCAGTTTAGACAGGGGGGGCTATGGCTACACCTTC	CASSLDRGGYGYTF
few	TRBD1	15	TRBV6-5	TRBJ1-1	TGTGCCAGCATCTCCCGGACAGGGGCGAACACTGAAGCTTTCTTT	CASISRTGANTEAFF
-	-	11	TRBV20-1	TRBJ2-4	TGCAGTGCTAGAGTAGGGGACATTCAGTACTTC	CSARVGDIQYF
-	TRBD1	14	TRBV6-5	TRBJ2-3	TGTGCCAGCAGGGTGGACAGGGGAACAGATACGCAGTATTTT	CASRVDRGTDTQYF
-	TRBD1	13	TRBV29-1	TRBJ1-1	TGCAGCGTGGGACAGAATTTGAACACTGAAGCTTTCTTT	CSVGQNLNTEAFF
-	TRBD1	14	TRBV5-1	TRBJ2-1	TGCGCCAGCAGCTTGGGACAGGGGATCCATGAGCAGTTCTTC	CASSLGQGIHEQFF
-	-	14	TRBV2	TRBJ1-1	TGTGCCATCACCTCTCGCGCCATGAACACTGAAGCTTTCTTT	CAITSRAMNTEAFF
few	-	14	TRBV6-1	TRBJ1-5	TGTGCCACCCTTCGGGCACAGGCTAATCAGCCCCAGCATTTT	CATLRAQANQPQHF
-	TRBD1	14	TRBV2	TRBJ2-7	TGTGCCAGCAGTGTGGGACAGGGGGCCGACGAGCAGTACTTC	CASSVGQGADEQYF
-	TRBD1	18	TRBV5-6	TRBJ2-2	TGTGCCAGCAGCTTGCCCAGTTGGGACAGCCACTTTGGGGGGGAGCTGTTTTTT	CASSLPSWDSHFGGELFF
-	-	12	TRBV6-5	TRBJ2-7	TGTGCCAGCAGTAGCAGGGCCCAGGAGCAGTACTTC	CASSSRAQEQYF
-	-	13	TRBV30	TRBJ1-6	TGTGCCTCGGCAGGGTATGGAAATTCACCCCTCCACTTT	CASAGYGNSPLHF
-	TRBD2	18	TRBV4-3	TRBJ2-5	TGCGCCAGCAGCCCGATGGCCGGGACTAGCGGGGGGGAAGAGACCCAGTACTTC	CASSPMAGTSGGEETQYF
-	-	17	TRBV4-1	TRBJ2-7	TGCGCCAGCAGCCACCGTCCGGCGGCAGCAATATCCTACGAGCAGTACTTC	CASSHRPAAAISYEQYF
-	-	12	TRBV11-1	TRBJ1-4	TGTGCCAGCAGTCAGGAGGGGGGGAAACTGTTTTTT	CASSQEGGKLFF
-	-	12	TRBV6-5	TRBJ1-6	TGTGCCATCGGACAGAATAATTCACCCCTCCACTTT	CAIGQNNSPLHF
-	TRBD1	15	TRBV27	TRBJ2-3	TGTGCCAGCAGTCCGGACAGGGCTTTCACAGATACGCAGTATTTT	CASSPDRAFTDTQYF
-	-	15	TRBV6-1	TRBJ2-5	TGTGCCAGCATCACTCTGGCACTAGCCCAGGAGACCCAGTACTTC	CASITLALAQETQYF
-	-	12	TRBV5-4	TRBJ2-1	TGTGCCAGCAGCTTGGTTGGGGGGGAGCAGTTCTTC	CASSLVGGEQFF
once	-	13	TRBV5-1	TRBJ1-1	TGCGCCAGCGGATCAGGGGCCAACACTGAAGCTTTCTTT	CASGSGANTEAFF
once	TRBD2	18	TRBV28	TRBJ2-2	TGTGCCAGCAGTTTCGAGGGACTAGCGGGGGGAAGCACCGGGGAGCTGTTTTTT	CASSFEGLAGGSTGELFF
once	TRBD1	14	TRBV5-5	TRBJ1-5	TGTGCCAGCAGCTTTAAACAGGGGAATCAGCCCCAGCATTTT	CASSFKQGNQPQHF
-	TRBD1	18	TRBV2	TRBJ1-1	TGTGCCACTCTAGTTGAGTGGGACAGGGGTGAAATGGGGGCTGAAGCTTTCTTT	CATLVEWDRGEMGAEAFF
-	TRBD2	16	TRBV7-3	TRBJ2-1	TGTGCCAGCAGCCCCACGGGGGGGTCCTCCTACAATGAGCAGTTCTTC	CASSPTGGSSYNEQFF
-	TRBD1	14	TRBV19	TRBJ1-5	TGTGCCAGTAGTAGACAGGGTTATAATCAGCCCCAGCATTTT	CASSRQGYNQPQHF
-	TRBD1	15	TRBV5-1	TRBJ1-1	TGCGCCAGCAGCACCCGACAGGGGGCTTTGACTGAAGCTTTCTTT	CASSTRQGALTEAFF
-	TRBD1	14	TRBV28	TRBJ2-7	TGTGCCAGCAGTAGGGGGGACAGGTCCTACGAGCAGTACTTC	CASSRGDRSYEQYF